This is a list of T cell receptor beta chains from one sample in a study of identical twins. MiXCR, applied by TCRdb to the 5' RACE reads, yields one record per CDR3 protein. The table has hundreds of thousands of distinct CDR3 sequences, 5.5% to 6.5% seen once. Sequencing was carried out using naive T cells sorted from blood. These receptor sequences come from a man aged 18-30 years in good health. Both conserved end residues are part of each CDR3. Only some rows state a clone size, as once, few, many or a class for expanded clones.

cdr3_aa: CASSQEDRGGEKLFF
j_call: TRBJ1-4
v_call: TRBV4-2
clone_size: few

cdr3_aa: CSAYRALNTEAFF
j_call: TRBJ1-1
v_call: TRBV29-1
clone_size: many

cdr3_aa: CASSPDGGVSYNEQFF
j_call: TRBJ2-1
v_call: TRBV27
clone_size: -

cdr3_aa: CASSSGTGDEQYF
j_call: TRBJ2-7
v_call: TRBV12-3/TRBV12-4
clone_size: many

cdr3_aa: CSVAPAGTGNQPQHF
j_call: TRBJ1-5
v_call: TRBV29-1
clone_size: many

cdr3_aa: CSAPTMGF
j_call: TRBJ2-5
v_call: TRBV29-1
clone_size: many

cdr3_aa: CASSIGQGGGYTF
j_call: TRBJ1-2
v_call: TRBV12-3/TRBV12-4
clone_size: many

cdr3_aa: CASSQDWLNSGNTIYF
j_call: TRBJ1-3
v_call: TRBV4-3
clone_size: many

cdr3_aa: CASSPLAGPYNEQFF
j_call: TRBJ2-1
v_call: TRBV6-2/TRBV6-3
clone_size: many

cdr3_aa: CSVATGTVNQPQHF
j_call: TRBJ1-5
v_call: TRBV29-1
clone_size: many

cdr3_aa: CASSPGLAGAMDEQFF
j_call: TRBJ2-1
v_call: TRBV5-1
clone_size: many

cdr3_aa: CTPEGAPFRNQPQHF
j_call: TRBJ1-5
v_call: TRBV24-1
clone_size: few

cdr3_aa: CSGLTAEGYTF
j_call: TRBJ1-2
v_call: TRBV29-1
clone_size: few

cdr3_aa: CASSLWDGVQPQHF
j_call: TRBJ1-5
v_call: TRBV27
clone_size: few

cdr3_aa: CSARGLIADTQYF
j_call: TRBJ2-3
v_call: TRBV20-1
clone_size: -

cdr3_aa: CASSLLVGHLRNYGYTF
j_call: TRBJ1-2
v_call: TRBV7-2
clone_size: -

cdr3_aa: CAWVDSRWGELFF
j_call: TRBJ2-2
v_call: TRBV30
clone_size: many

cdr3_aa: CASSLPGTGFGTDTQYF
j_call: TRBJ2-3
v_call: TRBV27
clone_size: -

cdr3_aa: CATSDLGRSGSFADTQYF
j_call: TRBJ2-3
v_call: TRBV24-1
clone_size: many

cdr3_aa: CASSPRGSSGANVLTF
j_call: TRBJ2-6
v_call: TRBV4-1
clone_size: few

cdr3_aa: CASSPHSGGDNEQFF
j_call: TRBJ2-1
v_call: TRBV4-1
clone_size: -

cdr3_aa: CSATGLGNTGELFF
j_call: TRBJ2-2
v_call: TRBV20-1
clone_size: many

cdr3_aa: CASSLSGGETGQPQHF
j_call: TRBJ1-5
v_call: TRBV7-2
clone_size: few

cdr3_aa: CSVGFGARNTGELFF
j_call: TRBJ2-2
v_call: TRBV29-1
clone_size: -

cdr3_aa: CASSLYYPGNQETQYF
j_call: TRBJ2-5
v_call: TRBV7-8
clone_size: many

cdr3_aa: CSAKISGSTDTQYF
j_call: TRBJ2-3
v_call: TRBV20-1
clone_size: -

cdr3_aa: CASSPGPISGNTIYF
j_call: TRBJ1-3
v_call: TRBV3-1
clone_size: few

cdr3_aa: CASSLADRPPYYEQYF
j_call: TRBJ2-7
v_call: TRBV5-1
clone_size: few